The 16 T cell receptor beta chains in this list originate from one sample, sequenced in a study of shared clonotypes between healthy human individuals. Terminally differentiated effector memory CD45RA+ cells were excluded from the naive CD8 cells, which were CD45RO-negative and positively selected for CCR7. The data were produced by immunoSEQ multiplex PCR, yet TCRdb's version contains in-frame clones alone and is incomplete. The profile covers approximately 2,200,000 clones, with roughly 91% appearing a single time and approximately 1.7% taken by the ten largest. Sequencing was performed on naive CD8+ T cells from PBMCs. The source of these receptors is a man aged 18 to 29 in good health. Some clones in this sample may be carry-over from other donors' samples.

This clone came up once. The CDR3 nucleotides read TGTGCCAGCCGACCGGGACTAGCGGGAGGAGAGACCCAGTACTTC. It is translated as CASRPGLAGGETQYF. This chain links TRBV27 with TRBJ2-5; 15 nucleotides line up with TRBD2. Germline loops: CDR1 MNHEY, CDR2 SMNVEV (reference sequence). The CDR3 has 15 residues. J was trimmed by 4 bases and V by 8 bases; bases with no gene match: 5.

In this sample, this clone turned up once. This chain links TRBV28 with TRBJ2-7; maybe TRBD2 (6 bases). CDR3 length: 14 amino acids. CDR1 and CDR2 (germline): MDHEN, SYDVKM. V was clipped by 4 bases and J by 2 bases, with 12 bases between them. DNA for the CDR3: TGTGCCAGCAGTTACAGCGGGCCCCCCTACGAGCAGTACTTC. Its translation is CASSYSGPPYEQYF.

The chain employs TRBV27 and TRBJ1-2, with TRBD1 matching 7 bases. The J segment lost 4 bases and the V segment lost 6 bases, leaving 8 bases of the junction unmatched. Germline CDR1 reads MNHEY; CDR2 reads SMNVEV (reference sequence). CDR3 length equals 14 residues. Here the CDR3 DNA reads TGTGCCAGCAGCCCCGCGAACAGGGGCTATGGCTACACCTTC. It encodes CASSPANRGYGYTF.

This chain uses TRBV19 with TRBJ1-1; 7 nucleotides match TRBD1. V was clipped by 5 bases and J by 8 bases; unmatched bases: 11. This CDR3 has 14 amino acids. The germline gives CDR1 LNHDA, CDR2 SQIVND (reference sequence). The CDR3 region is CASSSRSEGQEAFF. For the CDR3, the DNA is TGTGCCAGTAGTTCCCGAAGTGAGGGACAGGAAGCTTTCTTT.

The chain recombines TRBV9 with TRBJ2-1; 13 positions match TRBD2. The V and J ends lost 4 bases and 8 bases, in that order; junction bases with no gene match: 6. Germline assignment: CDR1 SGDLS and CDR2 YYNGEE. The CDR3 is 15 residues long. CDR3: CASSTRTSGSDEQFF. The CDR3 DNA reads TGTGCCAGCAGCACCCGGACTAGCGGGAGCGATGAGCAGTTCTTC.

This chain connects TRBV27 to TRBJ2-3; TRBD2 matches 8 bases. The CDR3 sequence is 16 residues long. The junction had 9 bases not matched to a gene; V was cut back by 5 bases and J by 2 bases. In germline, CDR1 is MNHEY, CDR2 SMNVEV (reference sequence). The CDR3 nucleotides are TGTGCCAGCAGTCCGTCAGCGGGAGCATACACAGATACGCAGTATTTT. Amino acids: CASSPSAGAYTDTQYF.

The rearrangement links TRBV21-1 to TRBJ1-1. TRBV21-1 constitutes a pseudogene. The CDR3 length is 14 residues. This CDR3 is CASSKVGGWTEAFF. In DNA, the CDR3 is TGTGCCAGCAGCAAGGTCGGGGGTTGGACTGAAGCTTTCTTT.

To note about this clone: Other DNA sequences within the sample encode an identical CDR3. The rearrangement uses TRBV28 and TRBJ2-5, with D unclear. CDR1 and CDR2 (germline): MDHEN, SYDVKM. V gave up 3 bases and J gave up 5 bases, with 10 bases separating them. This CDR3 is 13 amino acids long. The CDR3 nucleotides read TGTGCCAGCAGTTTGGGCGGTCTGGAGACCCAGTACTTC. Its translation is CASSLGGLETQYF.

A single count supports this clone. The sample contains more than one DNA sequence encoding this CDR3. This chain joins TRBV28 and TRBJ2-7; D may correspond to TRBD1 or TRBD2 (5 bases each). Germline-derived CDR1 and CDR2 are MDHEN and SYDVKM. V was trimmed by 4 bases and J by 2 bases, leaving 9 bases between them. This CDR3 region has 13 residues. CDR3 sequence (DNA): TGTGCCAGCAGTTCGGGGCAGCCCTACGAGCAGTACTTC. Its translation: CASSSGQPYEQYF. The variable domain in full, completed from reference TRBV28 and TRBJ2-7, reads DVKVTQSSRYLVKRTGEKVFLECVQDMDHENMFWYRQDPGLGLRLIYFSYDVKMKEKGDIPEGYSVSREKKERFSLILESASTNQTSMYLCASSSGQPYEQYFGPGTRLTVT.

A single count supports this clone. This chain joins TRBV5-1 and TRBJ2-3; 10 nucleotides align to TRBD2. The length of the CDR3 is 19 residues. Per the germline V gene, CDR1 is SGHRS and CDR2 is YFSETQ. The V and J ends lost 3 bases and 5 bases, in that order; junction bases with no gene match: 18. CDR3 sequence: CASSSGGLAGVVGRDTQYF. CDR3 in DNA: TGCGCCAGCAGCTCCGGGGGGCTAGCGGGAGTCGTTGGCAGAGATACGCAGTATTTT.

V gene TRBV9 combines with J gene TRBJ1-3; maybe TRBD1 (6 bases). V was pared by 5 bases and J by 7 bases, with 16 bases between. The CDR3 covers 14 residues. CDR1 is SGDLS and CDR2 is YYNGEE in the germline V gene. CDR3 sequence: CASRGGTWGNTIYF. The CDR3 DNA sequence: TGTGCCAGCAGAGGGGGGACCTGGGGTAACACCATATATTTT.

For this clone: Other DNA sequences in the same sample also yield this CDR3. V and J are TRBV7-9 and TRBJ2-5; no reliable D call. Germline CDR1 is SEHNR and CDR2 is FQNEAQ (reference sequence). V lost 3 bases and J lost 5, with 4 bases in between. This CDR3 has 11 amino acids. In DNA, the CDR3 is TGTGCCAGCAGCTTCCTCGAGACCCAGTACTTC. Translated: CASSFLETQYF.

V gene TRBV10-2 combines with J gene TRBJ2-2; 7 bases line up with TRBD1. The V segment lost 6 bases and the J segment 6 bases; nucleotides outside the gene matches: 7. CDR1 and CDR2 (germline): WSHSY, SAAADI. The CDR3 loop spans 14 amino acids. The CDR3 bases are TGCGCCAGCAGGCTCGACAGGGCGCCCGGGGAGCTGTTTTTT. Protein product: CASRLDRAPGELFF.

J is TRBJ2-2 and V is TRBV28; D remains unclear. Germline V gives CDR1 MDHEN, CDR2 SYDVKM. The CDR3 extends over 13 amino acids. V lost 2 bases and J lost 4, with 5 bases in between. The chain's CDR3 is CASSLIPTGELFF. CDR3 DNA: TGTGCCAGCAGTTTAATACCCACCGGGGAGCTGTTTTTT.

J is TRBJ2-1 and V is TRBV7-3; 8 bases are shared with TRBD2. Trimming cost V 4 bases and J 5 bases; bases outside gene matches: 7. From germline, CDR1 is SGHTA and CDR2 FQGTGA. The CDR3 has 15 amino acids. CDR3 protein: CASSSVAGINNEQFF. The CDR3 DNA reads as TGTGCCAGCAGCTCAGTAGCGGGAATCAACAATGAGCAGTTCTTC.

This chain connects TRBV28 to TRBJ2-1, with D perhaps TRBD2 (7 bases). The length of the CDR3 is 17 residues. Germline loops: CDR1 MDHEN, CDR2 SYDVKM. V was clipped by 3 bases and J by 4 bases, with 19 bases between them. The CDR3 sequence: CASSFVSGGLFYNEQFF. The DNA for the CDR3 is TGTGCCAGCAGTTTCGTTTCGGGGGGCCTTTTTTACAATGAGCAGTTCTTC.